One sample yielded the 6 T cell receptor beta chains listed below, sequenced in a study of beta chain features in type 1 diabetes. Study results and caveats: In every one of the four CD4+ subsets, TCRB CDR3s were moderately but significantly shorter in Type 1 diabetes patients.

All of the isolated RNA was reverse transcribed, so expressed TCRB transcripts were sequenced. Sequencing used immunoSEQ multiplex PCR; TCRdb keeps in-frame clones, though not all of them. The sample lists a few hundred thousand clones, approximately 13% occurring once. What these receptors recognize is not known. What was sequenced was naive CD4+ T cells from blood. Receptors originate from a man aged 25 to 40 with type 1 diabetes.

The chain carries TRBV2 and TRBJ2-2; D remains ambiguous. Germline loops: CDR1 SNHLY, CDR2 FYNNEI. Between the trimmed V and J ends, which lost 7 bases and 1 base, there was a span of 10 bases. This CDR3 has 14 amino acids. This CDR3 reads CASNPSQNTGELFF. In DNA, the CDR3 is TGTGCCAGCAATCCATCCCAGAACACCGGGGAGCTGTTTTTT.

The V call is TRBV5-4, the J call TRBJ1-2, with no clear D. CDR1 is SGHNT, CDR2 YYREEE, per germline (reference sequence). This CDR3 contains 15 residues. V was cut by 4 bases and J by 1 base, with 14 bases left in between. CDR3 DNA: TGTGCCAGCAGCCAGGAGGAAATATTTAACTATGGCTACACCTTC. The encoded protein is CASSQEEIFNYGYTF.

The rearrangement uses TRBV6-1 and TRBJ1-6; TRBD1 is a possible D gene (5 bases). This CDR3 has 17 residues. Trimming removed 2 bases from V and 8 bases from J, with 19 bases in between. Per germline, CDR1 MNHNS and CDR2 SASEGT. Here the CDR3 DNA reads TGTGCCAGCAGTGAAACACCCGGGGGGGTCGCGGATTCACCCCTCCACTTT. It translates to CASSETPGGVADSPLHF.

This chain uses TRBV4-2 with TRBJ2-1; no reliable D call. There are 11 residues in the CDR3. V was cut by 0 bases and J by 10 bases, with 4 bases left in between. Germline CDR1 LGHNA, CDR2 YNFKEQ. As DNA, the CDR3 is TGTGCCAGCAGCCAAGAACTAGAGCAGTTCTTC. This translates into CASSQELEQFF.

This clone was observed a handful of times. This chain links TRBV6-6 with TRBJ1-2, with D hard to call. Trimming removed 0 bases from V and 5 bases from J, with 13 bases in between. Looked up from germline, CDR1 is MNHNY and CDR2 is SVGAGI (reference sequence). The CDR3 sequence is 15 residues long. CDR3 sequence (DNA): TGTGCCAGCAGTTACTCCGGTGACTCTGGGTATGGCTACACCTTC. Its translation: CASSYSGDSGYGYTF.

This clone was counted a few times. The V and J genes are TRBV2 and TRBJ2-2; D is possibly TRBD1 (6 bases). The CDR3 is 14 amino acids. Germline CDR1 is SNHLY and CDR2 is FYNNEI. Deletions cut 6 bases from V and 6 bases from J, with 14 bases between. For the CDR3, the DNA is TGTGCCAGCAGCCACAGGGTAGAGGCCGGGGAGCTGTTTTTT. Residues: CASSHRVEAGELFF.